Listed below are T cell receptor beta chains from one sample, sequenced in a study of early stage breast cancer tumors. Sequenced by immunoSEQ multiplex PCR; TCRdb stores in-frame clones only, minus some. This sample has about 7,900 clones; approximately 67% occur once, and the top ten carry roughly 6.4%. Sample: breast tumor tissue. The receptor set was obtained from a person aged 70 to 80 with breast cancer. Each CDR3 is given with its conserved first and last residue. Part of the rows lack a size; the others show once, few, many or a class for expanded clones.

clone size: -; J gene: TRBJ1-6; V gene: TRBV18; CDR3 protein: CASSPKGSLDSPLHF
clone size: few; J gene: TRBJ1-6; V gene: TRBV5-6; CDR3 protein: CASSRDRLSYNSPLHF
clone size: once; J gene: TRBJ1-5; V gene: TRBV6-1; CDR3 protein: CASSGRGSQPQHF
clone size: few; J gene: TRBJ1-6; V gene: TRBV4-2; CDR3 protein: CASRETSYNSPLHF
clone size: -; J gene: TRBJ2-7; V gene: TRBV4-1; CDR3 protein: CASSQGPGQGAYEQYF
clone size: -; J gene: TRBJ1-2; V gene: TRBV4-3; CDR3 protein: CASSQAGQGAASYGYTF
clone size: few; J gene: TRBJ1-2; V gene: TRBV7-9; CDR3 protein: CASSLLQGEEGYTF
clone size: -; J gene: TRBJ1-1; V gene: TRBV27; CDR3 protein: CASSTPTGGAFF
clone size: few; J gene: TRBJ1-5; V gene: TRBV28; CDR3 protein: CASSPDTGNQPQHF
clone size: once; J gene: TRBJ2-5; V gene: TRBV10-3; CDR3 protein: CAISAGQETQYF
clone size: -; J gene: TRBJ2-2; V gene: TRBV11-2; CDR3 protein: CASSLRLNTGELFF